The source of this T cell receptor beta chain is a study of T cell clonality in common variable immunodeficiency. V was pared by 3 bases and J by 8 bases, with 9 bases of the junction left unmatched. There are 14 residues in the CDR3. CDR1 SQVTM and CDR2 ANQGSEA come from the germline V gene. This clone was picked up many times. Its antigen is still unknown. The read stops 3 residues short of the end of the CDR3; the missing end is completed from the germline J gene. Sequencing used immunoSEQ multiplex PCR; TCRdb keeps in-frame clones, though not all of them. The sample was found to contain around 55,000 clones, and every one recurs. Findings and limits, study-wide: Patient heterogeneity in the CVID cohort limited correlations between repertoire features and clinical complications. CVID subjects had higher TCRbeta clonality than healthy controls, most marked in about a third. T cell subpopulation sequencing would be needed to explain CVID clonality. In common variable immunodeficiency, TCR beta chains reportedly carried fewer deletions and N-nucleotide insertions.

This chain joins TRBV29-1 and TRBJ2-1; TRBD2 matches 8 bases. The sequencing input was peripheral blood mononuclear cells. This clonotype was obtained from a person between 18 and 75 years old in good health. CDR3 bases read: TGCAGCGTTGAGAACCGGGGGGGCTCTGATGAG. It specifies CSVENRGGSDE. The entire CDR3 reads CSVENRGGSDEQFF.